The next 5 T cell receptor beta chains were all read from a single sample in a study of technical replicates of blood from a handful of donors listed by TCRdb under 2017. Libraries were constructed by the immunoSEQ multiplex PCR assay. TCRdb limited this immuneACCESS table to in-frame rearrangements with V and J called. A share of clones is missing; checked studies link under half to unresolved V genes, and the rest is unexplained. Present in this sample are around 57,000 clones, 97% of which were seen just once. The ten most abundant clones make up over 0.15% of the sample. Sample: T cells isolated from PBMCs. These receptors originate from a human donor in good health.

V is TRBV5-8 and J is TRBJ1-5; D ambiguous. This CDR3 has 16 amino acids. In germline, CDR1 is SGHTS, CDR2 YDEGEE. Trimming stripped 4 bases from V and 3 bases from J, with 17 bases between. This CDR3 is CASSRGTWVDNQPQHF. The CDR3 nucleotides read TGTGCCAGCAGCCGAGGAACGTGGGTCGACAATCAGCCCCAGCATTTT.

The J gene is TRBJ1-2, the V gene TRBV5-1; maybe TRBD1 (5 bases). V was trimmed by 2 bases and J by 4 bases, leaving 12 bases between them. The CDR3 length is 14 residues. Germline CDR1 SGHRS, CDR2 YFSETQ. The CDR3 reads CASSLGTGGYGYTF. The CDR3 bases are TGCGCCAGCAGCTTAGGTACGGGGGGCTATGGCTACACCTTC.

This clone was seen only once. CDR3 in DNA: TGTGCCAGCAGCGTAGAGCCCCCAGGGGAGCAGTACTTC. This gives the protein CASSVEPPGEQYF. This chain links TRBV9 with TRBJ2-7, with D perhaps matching TRBD1 (5 bases). Germline CDR1 reads SGDLS; CDR2 reads YYNGEE. The CDR3 extends over 13 amino acids. Between the trimmed V and J ends, which lost 0 bases and 7 bases, there was a span of 11 bases.

This clone was detected only once. The chain has TRBV7-9 and TRBJ1-5; D not certain. CDR1 SEHNR and CDR2 FQNEAQ come from the germline V gene (reference sequence). The CDR3 consists of 12 residues. The germline V and J ends were trimmed by 0 bases and 8 bases, with 5 bases remaining between them. The CDR3, as DNA: TGTGCCAGCAGCTTAGCCGCGGAGCCCCAGCATTTT. It encodes CASSLAAEPQHF.

The chain joins TRBV12-5 to TRBJ2-7; no definite D call. Germline CDR1 is LGHNT and CDR2 is FRNRAP. CDR3 length equals 12 residues. Deletions cut 1 base from V and 6 bases from J, with 7 bases between. CDR3 sequence reads: CASGLDPVEQYF. The DNA of the CDR3 is TGTGCTAGTGGTTTGGACCCGGTCGAGCAGTACTTC.